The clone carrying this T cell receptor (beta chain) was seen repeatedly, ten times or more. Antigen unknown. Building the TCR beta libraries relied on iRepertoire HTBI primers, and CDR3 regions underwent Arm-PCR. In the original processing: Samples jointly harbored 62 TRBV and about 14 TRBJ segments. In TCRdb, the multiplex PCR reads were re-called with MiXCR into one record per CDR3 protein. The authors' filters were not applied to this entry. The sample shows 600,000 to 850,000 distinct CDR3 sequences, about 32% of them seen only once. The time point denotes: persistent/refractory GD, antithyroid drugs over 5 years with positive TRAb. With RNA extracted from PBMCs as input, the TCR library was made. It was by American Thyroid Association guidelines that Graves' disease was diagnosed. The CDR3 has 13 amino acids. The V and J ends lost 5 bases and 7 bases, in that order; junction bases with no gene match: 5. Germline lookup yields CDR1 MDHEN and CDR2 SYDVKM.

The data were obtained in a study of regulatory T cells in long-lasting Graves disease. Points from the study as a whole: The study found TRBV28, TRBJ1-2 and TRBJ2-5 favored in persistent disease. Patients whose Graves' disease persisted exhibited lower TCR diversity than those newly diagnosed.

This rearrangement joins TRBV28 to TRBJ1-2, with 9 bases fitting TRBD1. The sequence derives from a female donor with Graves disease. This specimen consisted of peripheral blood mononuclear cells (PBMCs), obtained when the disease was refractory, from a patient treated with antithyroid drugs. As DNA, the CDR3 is TGTGCCAGCAGTCAATACAGGGGGCCTGGCTACACCTTC. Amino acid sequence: CASSQYRGPGYTF.